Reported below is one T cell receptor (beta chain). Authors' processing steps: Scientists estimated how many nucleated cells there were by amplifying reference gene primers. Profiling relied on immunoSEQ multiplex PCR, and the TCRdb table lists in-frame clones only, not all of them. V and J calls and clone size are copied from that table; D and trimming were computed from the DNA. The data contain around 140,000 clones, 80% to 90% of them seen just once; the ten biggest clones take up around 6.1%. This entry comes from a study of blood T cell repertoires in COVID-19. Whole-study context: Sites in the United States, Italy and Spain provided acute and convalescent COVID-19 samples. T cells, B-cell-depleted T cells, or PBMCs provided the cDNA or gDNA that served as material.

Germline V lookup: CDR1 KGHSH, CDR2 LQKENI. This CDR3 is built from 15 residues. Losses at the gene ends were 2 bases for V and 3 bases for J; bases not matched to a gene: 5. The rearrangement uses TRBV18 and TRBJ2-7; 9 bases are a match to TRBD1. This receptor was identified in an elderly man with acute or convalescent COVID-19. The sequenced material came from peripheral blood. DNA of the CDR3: TGTGCCAGCTCACCAGGGACAGGGATGGGCTACGAGCAGTACTTC. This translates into CASSPGTGMGYEQYF.